This entry describes one TCR beta chain. Its matching antigen is unknown. The data are from a study of OX40 agonist ivuxolimab in advanced cancers. Study-level background: A male proportion of over 70% was recorded, with mean age roughly 60 years and range roughly 23 to 79. Study results and caveats: The study observed clonal expansion of CD4+ and CD8+ blood T cells by week 6 at 0.1 to 3.0 mg/kg.

The ends were cut back, 8 bases at V and 15 bases at J, with 20 bases in the middle. This CDR3 is 12 amino acids long. Looked up from germline, CDR1 is SGHAT and CDR2 is FQDESV (reference sequence). Generated by immunoSEQ multiplex PCR, the TCRdb table keeps only in-frame clones and is missing some. The sample has 43,000 or so clones, approximately 91% seen once. At cycle 4 day 1, cycle 7 day 1, and baseline, blood was sampled. The TCR sequence derives from an adult with an advanced solid tumor such as melanoma, head and neck, liver or kidney cancer. The material was CD4+ or CD8+ T cells sorted from blood, obtained in a trial of the OX40 agonist ivuxolimab. The V call is TRBV11-1, the J call TRBJ2-1; D remains ambiguous. CDR3 amino acids: CASRVWQASRFF. The CDR3 DNA reads as TGTGCCAGCCGAGTGTGGCAAGCGTCCCGGTTCTTC.